The clone carrying this TCR beta chain was counted between two and nine times. Each sample had two DNA replicates, 0.5 ug blood or around 1.5 ug tissue. Repertoires were generated with immunoSEQ multiplex PCR, while TCRdb's copy carries only in-frame clones and drops some. The table records some 5,000 clones, roughly 70% of them present only once. This record comes from a study of early stage breast cancer tumors. Germline-derived CDR1 and CDR2 are SNHLY and FYNNEI. The CDR3 length is 15 residues. V lost 9 bases, J lost 0 bases, and 16 bases lay in between. V and J are TRBV2 and TRBJ2-3, with TRBD2 as a possible D gene (7 bases). The source is a person in their sixties or seventies with breast cancer. Material for sequencing was normal breast tissue next to the tumor. In DNA form, the CDR3 reads TGTGCCAGTTGGCGGGGGCGATCTAGCACAGATACGCAGTATTTT. Encoded protein: CASWRGRSSTDTQYF.